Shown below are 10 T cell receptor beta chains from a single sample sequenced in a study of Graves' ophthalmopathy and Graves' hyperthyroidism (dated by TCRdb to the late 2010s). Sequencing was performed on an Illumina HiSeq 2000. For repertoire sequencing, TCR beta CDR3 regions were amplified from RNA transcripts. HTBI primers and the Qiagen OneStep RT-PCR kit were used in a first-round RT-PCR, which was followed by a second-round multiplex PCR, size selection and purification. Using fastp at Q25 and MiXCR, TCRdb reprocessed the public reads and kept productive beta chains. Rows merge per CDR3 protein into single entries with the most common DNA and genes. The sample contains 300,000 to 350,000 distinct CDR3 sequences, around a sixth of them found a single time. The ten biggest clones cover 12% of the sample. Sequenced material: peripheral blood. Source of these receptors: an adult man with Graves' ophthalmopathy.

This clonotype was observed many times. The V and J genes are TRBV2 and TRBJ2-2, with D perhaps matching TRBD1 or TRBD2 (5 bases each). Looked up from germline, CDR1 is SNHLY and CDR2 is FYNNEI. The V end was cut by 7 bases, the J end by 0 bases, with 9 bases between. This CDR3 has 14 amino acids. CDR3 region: CASTGTANTGELFF. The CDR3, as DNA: TGTGCCAGCACCGGGACGGCGAACACCGGGGAGCTGTTTTTT.

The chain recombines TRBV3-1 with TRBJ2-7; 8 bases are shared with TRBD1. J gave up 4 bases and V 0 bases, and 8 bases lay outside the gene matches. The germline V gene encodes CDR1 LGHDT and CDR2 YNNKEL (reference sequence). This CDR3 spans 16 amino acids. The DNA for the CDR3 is TGTGCCAGCAGCCAAGATCTGCCAGGGGGCCAATACGAGCAGTACTTC. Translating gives CASSQDLPGGQYEQYF.

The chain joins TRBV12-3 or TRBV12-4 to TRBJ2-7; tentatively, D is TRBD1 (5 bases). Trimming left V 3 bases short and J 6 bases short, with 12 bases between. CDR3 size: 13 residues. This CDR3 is CASSFVLGAEQYF. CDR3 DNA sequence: TGTGCCAGCAGTTTTGTGCTAGGGGCCGAGCAGTACTTC.

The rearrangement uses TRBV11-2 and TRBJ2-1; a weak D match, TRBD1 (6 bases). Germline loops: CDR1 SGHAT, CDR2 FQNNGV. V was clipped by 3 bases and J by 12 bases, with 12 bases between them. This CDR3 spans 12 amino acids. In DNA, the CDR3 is TGTGCCAGCAGCTTTTCCGGGACAAGGCAGTTCTTC. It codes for CASSFSGTRQFF.

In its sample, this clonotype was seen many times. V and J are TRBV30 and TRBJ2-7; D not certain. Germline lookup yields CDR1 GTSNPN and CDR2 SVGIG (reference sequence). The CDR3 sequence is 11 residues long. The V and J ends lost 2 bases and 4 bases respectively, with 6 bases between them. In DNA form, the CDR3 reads TGTGCCTGGAGTTCCCAGTACGAGCAGTACTTC. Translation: CAWSSQYEQYF.

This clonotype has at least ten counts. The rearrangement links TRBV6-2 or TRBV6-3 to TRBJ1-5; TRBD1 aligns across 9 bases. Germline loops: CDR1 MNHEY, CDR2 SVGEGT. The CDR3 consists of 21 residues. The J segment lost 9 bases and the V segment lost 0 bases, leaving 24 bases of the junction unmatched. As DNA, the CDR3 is TGTGCCAGCAGTTACTCGAAGGGGACAGGGTTTATTGGGACCCTATCGGGGCCCCAGCATTTT. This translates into CASSYSKGTGFIGTLSGPQHF.

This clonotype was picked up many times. The CDR3 DNA is TGTGCCAGCAGCCACGGGGGAATAGGAAACACCATATATTTT. Protein sequence: CASSHGGIGNTIYF. The chain is built from TRBV3-1 and TRBJ1-3; D perhaps matches TRBD1 (5 bases). CDR1 and CDR2 from the germline V gene are LGHDT and YNNKEL (reference sequence). The CDR3 is 14 amino acids. V dropped 3 bases and J dropped 4 bases, with 10 bases sitting between them.

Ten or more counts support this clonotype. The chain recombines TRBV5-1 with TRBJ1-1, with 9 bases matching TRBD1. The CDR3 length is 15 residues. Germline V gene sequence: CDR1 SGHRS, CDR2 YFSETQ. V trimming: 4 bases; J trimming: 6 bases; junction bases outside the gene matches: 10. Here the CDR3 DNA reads TGCGCCAGCAGCAGCCAGGACAGGGGTAAGGCTGAAGCTTTCTTT. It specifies CASSSQDRGKAEAFF.

Here the CDR3 DNA reads TGTGCCAGCAAAACCGTACGGGACCTTTACGAGCAGTACTTC. Protein: CASKTVRDLYEQYF. The chain joins TRBV6-2 or TRBV6-3 to TRBJ2-7; D is possibly TRBD1 or TRBD2 (5 bases each). The CDR3 covers 14 residues. Germline CDR1 MNHEY, CDR2 SVGEGT. V was shortened by 7 bases and J by 4 bases, with 17 bases between the two germline ends.

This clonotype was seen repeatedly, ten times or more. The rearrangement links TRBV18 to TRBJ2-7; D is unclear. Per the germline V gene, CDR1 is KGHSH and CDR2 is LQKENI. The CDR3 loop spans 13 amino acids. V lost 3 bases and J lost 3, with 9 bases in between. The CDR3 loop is CASSPDGFYEQYF. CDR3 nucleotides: TGTGCCAGCTCACCGGACGGGTTCTACGAGCAGTACTTC.